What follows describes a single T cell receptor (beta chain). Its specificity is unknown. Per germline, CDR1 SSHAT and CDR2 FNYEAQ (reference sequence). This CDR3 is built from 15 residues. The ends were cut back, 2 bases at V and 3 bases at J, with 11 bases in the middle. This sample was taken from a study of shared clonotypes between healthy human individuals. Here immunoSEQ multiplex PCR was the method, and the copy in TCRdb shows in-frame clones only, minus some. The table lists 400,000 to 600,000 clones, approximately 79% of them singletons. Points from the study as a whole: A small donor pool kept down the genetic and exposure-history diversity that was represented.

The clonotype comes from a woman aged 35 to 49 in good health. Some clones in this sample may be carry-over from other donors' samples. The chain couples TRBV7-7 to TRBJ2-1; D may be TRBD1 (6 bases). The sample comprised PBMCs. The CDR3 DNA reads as TGTGCCAGCAGCTTAACCCCAGGGGTCTACAATGAGCAGTTCTTC. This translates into CASSLTPGVYNEQFF.